The rows below give T cell receptor beta chains drawn from one sample of a study of T cells in Graves' hyperthyroidism and ophthalmopathy. TCRdb re-derived calls from the multiplex PCR reads in MiXCR, one entry per CDR3 protein. The sample holds over 500,000 distinct CDR3 sequences, about 14% seen once. Material for sequencing was blood. Every receptor here comes from a woman aged 40 to 50 with Graves' hyperthyroidism. Each CDR3 is given with its conserved first and last residue. The D gene is left open where the match is weak. Size is stated for part of the rows, as once, few or many counts, or as a class when the clone is expanded.

j_gene: TRBJ2-3
d_gene: TRBD2
v_gene: TRBV5-4
abundance: many
CDR3aa: CASSLALAGDENTQYF
CDR3nt: TGTGCCAGCAGCTTGGCTCTAGCGGGAGATGAAAATACGCAGTATTTT

j_gene: TRBJ1-1
d_gene: -
v_gene: TRBV5-1
abundance: few
CDR3aa: CASSLAGVGSQDTEAFF
CDR3nt: TGCGCCAGCAGCTTGGCCGGGGTCGGTAGTCAGGACACTGAAGCTTTCTTT

j_gene: TRBJ2-6
d_gene: TRBD1
v_gene: TRBV10-1
abundance: few
CDR3aa: CAERGPSSGANVLTF
CDR3nt: TGCGCCGAGAGGGGGCCCAGCTCTGGGGCCAACGTCCTGACTTTC

j_gene: TRBJ2-2
d_gene: TRBD2
v_gene: TRBV3-1
abundance: few
CDR3aa: CASSQGVAGVNGELFF
CDR3nt: TGTGCCAGCAGCCAAGGGGTAGCGGGAGTTAACGGGGAGCTGTTTTTT

j_gene: TRBJ1-1
d_gene: TRBD1
v_gene: TRBV2
abundance: many
CDR3aa: CASSLTGYGSTEAFF
CDR3nt: TGTGCCAGCAGCCTGACAGGGTACGGGAGCACTGAAGCTTTCTTT

j_gene: TRBJ2-1
d_gene: TRBD2
v_gene: TRBV10-1
abundance: many
CDR3aa: CASSDGTSGRSYNEQFF
CDR3nt: TGCGCCAGCAGTGATGGGACTAGCGGGAGGTCCTACAATGAGCAGTTCTTC

j_gene: TRBJ1-4
d_gene: -
v_gene: TRBV20-1
abundance: -
CDR3aa: CSARKGGSNEKLFF
CDR3nt: TGCAGTGCTAGAAAGGGGGGTTCTAATGAAAAACTGTTTTTT

j_gene: TRBJ2-3
d_gene: -
v_gene: TRBV20-1
abundance: few
CDR3aa: CSKSTAGTDTQYF
CDR3nt: TGCAGTAAATCGACCGCGGGCACAGATACGCAGTATTTT

j_gene: TRBJ2-1
d_gene: TRBD2
v_gene: TRBV5-6
abundance: -
CDR3aa: CASSLLLAGWDEQFF
CDR3nt: TGTGCCAGCAGCTTATTGCTAGCGGGATGGGATGAGCAGTTCTTC

j_gene: TRBJ1-3
d_gene: -
v_gene: TRBV10-1
abundance: -
CDR3aa: CAMAGNTIYF
CDR3nt: TGCGCCATGGCGGGAAACACCATATATTTT

j_gene: TRBJ2-7
d_gene: -
v_gene: TRBV28
abundance: many
CDR3aa: CASSGGGGIPYEQYF
CDR3nt: TGTGCCAGCAGCGGAGGGGGGGGAATCCCCTACGAGCAGTACTTC

j_gene: TRBJ2-7
d_gene: TRBD2
v_gene: TRBV3-1
abundance: few
CDR3aa: CASSQTSDSSYEQYF
CDR3nt: TGTGCCAGCAGCCAAACTAGCGATAGCTCCTACGAGCAGTACTTC

j_gene: TRBJ2-3
d_gene: -
v_gene: TRBV2
abundance: few
CDR3aa: CASRGRQNADTQYF
CDR3nt: TGTGCCAGCAGGGGACGTCAGAACGCAGATACGCAGTATTTT

j_gene: TRBJ1-1
d_gene: -
v_gene: TRBV10-3
abundance: many
CDR3aa: CAISLTGSDTEAFF
CDR3nt: TGTGCCATCAGCCTAACAGGGTCGGACACTGAAGCTTTCTTT

j_gene: TRBJ2-1
d_gene: -
v_gene: TRBV10-3
abundance: few
CDR3aa: CAISPAREEFF
CDR3nt: TGTGCCATCAGCCCAGCCCGCGAGGAGTTCTTC

j_gene: TRBJ2-7
d_gene: TRBD1
v_gene: TRBV19
abundance: few
CDR3aa: CASSSDREYEQYF
CDR3nt: TGTGCCAGTAGTTCGGACAGGGAATACGAGCAGTACTTC

j_gene: TRBJ1-3
d_gene: TRBD1
v_gene: TRBV5-1
abundance: few
CDR3aa: CASSWETGAPGNTIYF
CDR3nt: TGCGCCAGCAGCTGGGAGACAGGGGCTCCTGGAAACACCATATATTTT

j_gene: TRBJ2-3
d_gene: TRBD1
v_gene: TRBV24-1
abundance: many
CDR3aa: CATSDPGQGGTDTQYF
CDR3nt: TGTGCCACCAGTGATCCGGGACAGGGAGGCACAGATACGCAGTATTTT

j_gene: TRBJ2-5
d_gene: -
v_gene: TRBV7-8
abundance: many
CDR3aa: CASSPVAYGETQYF
CDR3nt: TGTGCCAGCAGCCCCGTCGCCTACGGAGAGACCCAGTACTTC

j_gene: TRBJ2-1
d_gene: -
v_gene: TRBV9
abundance: -
CDR3aa: CASSPRTTSSYNEQFF
CDR3nt: TGTGCCAGCAGCCCTAGAACTACAAGCTCCTACAATGAGCAGTTCTTC

j_gene: TRBJ2-6
d_gene: -
v_gene: TRBV5-1
abundance: -
CDR3aa: CASSLEGVWTRGNSGANVLTF
CDR3nt: TGCGCCAGCAGCTTGGAGGGCGTGTGGACAAGGGGAAACTCTGGGGCCAACGTCCTGACTTTC

j_gene: TRBJ2-3
d_gene: TRBD2
v_gene: TRBV30
abundance: few
CDR3aa: CAWTAILAGFHTDTQYF
CDR3nt: TGTGCCTGGACTGCTATACTAGCGGGTTTCCACACAGATACGCAGTATTTT

j_gene: TRBJ2-1
d_gene: -
v_gene: TRBV12-3/TRBV12-4
abundance: many
CDR3aa: CASRQNNEQFF
CDR3nt: TGTGCCAGTCGTCAGAACAATGAGCAGTTCTTC

j_gene: TRBJ1-2
d_gene: TRBD1
v_gene: TRBV19
abundance: -
CDR3aa: CASSPFFGTGTGYTF
CDR3nt: TGTGCCAGTAGCCCTTTTTTCGGGACAGGGACTGGCTACACCTTC

j_gene: TRBJ2-7
d_gene: TRBD2
v_gene: TRBV20-1
abundance: many
CDR3aa: CLPSGKPYEQYF
CDR3nt: TGCCTCCCTAGCGGGAAACCCTACGAGCAGTACTTC

j_gene: TRBJ1-4
d_gene: -
v_gene: TRBV30
abundance: many
CDR3aa: CAWSVRSTNEKLFF
CDR3nt: TGTGCCTGGAGTGTACGATCAACTAATGAAAAACTGTTTTTT

j_gene: TRBJ2-6
d_gene: TRBD1
v_gene: TRBV6-5
abundance: many
CDR3aa: CASSYSQGARSGANVLTF
CDR3nt: TGTGCCAGCAGTTACTCACAGGGGGCGCGGTCTGGGGCCAACGTCCTGACTTTC

j_gene: TRBJ1-1
d_gene: TRBD1
v_gene: TRBV29-1
abundance: few
CDR3aa: CSVEDRTLHNTEAFF
CDR3nt: TGCAGCGTCGAGGACAGGACCCTTCATAACACTGAAGCTTTCTTT

j_gene: TRBJ1-1
d_gene: -
v_gene: TRBV30
abundance: many
CDR3aa: CAWSALNTEAFF
CDR3nt: TGTGCCTGGAGTGCACTGAACACTGAAGCTTTCTTT

j_gene: TRBJ1-3
d_gene: -
v_gene: TRBV6-1
abundance: -
CDR3aa: CASSEGGARGNTIYF
CDR3nt: TGTGCCAGCAGTGAAGGAGGGGCGCGAGGAAACACCATATATTTT

j_gene: TRBJ2-1
d_gene: TRBD2
v_gene: TRBV12-3/TRBV12-4
abundance: many
CDR3aa: CASSLEKGLAVPNEQFF
CDR3nt: TGTGCCAGCAGTTTAGAAAAAGGACTAGCAGTTCCCAATGAGCAGTTCTTC

j_gene: TRBJ1-5
d_gene: TRBD1
v_gene: TRBV24-1
abundance: many
CDR3aa: CATAGTDSNQPQHF
CDR3nt: TGTGCCACCGCGGGGACAGATAGCAATCAGCCCCAGCATTTT

j_gene: TRBJ2-7
d_gene: TRBD2
v_gene: TRBV29-1
abundance: many
CDR3aa: CSVGGLAGGYEQYF
CDR3nt: TGCAGCGTTGGGGGACTAGCGGGAGGCTACGAGCAGTACTTC

j_gene: TRBJ2-7
d_gene: TRBD2
v_gene: TRBV4-1
abundance: -
CDR3aa: CASSLSAGVISYEQYF
CDR3nt: TGCGCCAGCAGCCTGTCGGCGGGAGTGATCTCCTACGAGCAGTACTTC

j_gene: TRBJ1-1
d_gene: TRBD1
v_gene: TRBV12-3/TRBV12-4
abundance: many
CDR3aa: CASSSVTGGETEAFF
CDR3nt: TGTGCCAGCAGTTCTGTGACAGGGGGCGAAACTGAAGCTTTCTTT

j_gene: TRBJ2-7
d_gene: TRBD2
v_gene: TRBV12-5
abundance: -
CDR3aa: CASGLTGTSGRSGSYNEQYF
CDR3nt: TGTGCTAGTGGTTTGACAGGGACTAGCGGGAGGTCGGGTTCCTACAATGAGCAGTACTTC

j_gene: TRBJ2-1
d_gene: TRBD2
v_gene: TRBV11-2
abundance: many
CDR3aa: CASSLVSSGSSYNEQFF
CDR3nt: TGTGCCAGCAGCTTAGTGTCTAGCGGGAGCTCCTACAATGAGCAGTTCTTC

j_gene: TRBJ2-1
d_gene: TRBD2
v_gene: TRBV12-5
abundance: many
CDR3aa: CASGLGAGVHNEQFF
CDR3nt: TGTGCTAGTGGTTTGGGAGCGGGAGTCCACAATGAGCAGTTCTTC

j_gene: TRBJ2-5
d_gene: TRBD1
v_gene: TRBV7-9
abundance: -
CDR3aa: CASRKTGGAFQETQYF
CDR3nt: TGTGCCAGCAGGAAGACAGGGGGCGCTTTCCAAGAGACCCAGTACTTC

j_gene: TRBJ2-7
d_gene: TRBD2
v_gene: TRBV18
abundance: -
CDR3aa: CASSPRGLPTEQYF
CDR3nt: TGTGCCAGCTCACCACGGGGACTACCTACCGAGCAGTACTTC

j_gene: TRBJ2-3
d_gene: TRBD1
v_gene: TRBV11-2
abundance: -
CDR3aa: CASSFWTGPDTQYF
CDR3nt: TGTGCCAGCAGCTTCTGGACAGGGCCAGATACGCAGTATTTT

j_gene: TRBJ2-4
d_gene: -
v_gene: TRBV11-2
abundance: many
CDR3aa: CASSYVWGEGAKNIQYF
CDR3nt: TGTGCCAGCAGCTACGTCTGGGGCGAGGGAGCCAAAAACATTCAGTACTTC

j_gene: TRBJ2-7
d_gene: -
v_gene: TRBV29-1
abundance: -
CDR3aa: CSVGGENYEQYF
CDR3nt: TGCAGCGTTGGGGGAGAGAACTACGAGCAGTACTTC

j_gene: TRBJ2-1
d_gene: -
v_gene: TRBV7-3
abundance: many
CDR3aa: CASSTWVGGRDEQFF
CDR3nt: TGTGCCAGCAGCACCTGGGTAGGAGGTCGCGATGAGCAGTTCTTC

j_gene: TRBJ2-5
d_gene: -
v_gene: TRBV7-9
abundance: many
CDR3aa: CASSGLGPTSETQYF
CDR3nt: TGTGCCAGCAGTGGGCTAGGCCCTACCTCTGAGACCCAGTACTTC

j_gene: TRBJ1-2
d_gene: -
v_gene: TRBV7-2
abundance: once
CDR3aa: CASSLGGEGDYGYTF
CDR3nt: TGTGCCAGCAGCTTAGGCGGAGAGGGCGACTATGGCTACACCTTC

j_gene: TRBJ2-7
d_gene: -
v_gene: TRBV20-1
abundance: many
CDR3aa: CSARAPWTDYEQYF
CDR3nt: TGCAGTGCTAGAGCACCTTGGACAGACTACGAGCAGTACTTC

j_gene: TRBJ1-4
d_gene: -
v_gene: TRBV6-1
abundance: many
CDR3aa: CASSERGAATNEKLFF
CDR3nt: TGTGCCAGCAGTGAACGCGGAGCAGCAACTAATGAAAAACTGTTTTTT

j_gene: TRBJ2-1
d_gene: TRBD2
v_gene: TRBV29-1
abundance: many
CDR3aa: CSVDRGLAETTQFF
CDR3nt: TGCAGCGTAGACCGCGGACTAGCGGAGACCACTCAGTTCTTC

j_gene: TRBJ2-7
d_gene: TRBD2
v_gene: TRBV20-1
abundance: few
CDR3aa: CSAPGLAVWGYEQYF
CDR3nt: TGCAGTGCGCCCGGACTAGCGGTCTGGGGGTACGAGCAGTACTTC

j_gene: TRBJ2-7
d_gene: TRBD1
v_gene: TRBV29-1
abundance: -
CDR3aa: CSVGDMGQGRYEQYF
CDR3nt: TGCAGCGTTGGAGATATGGGACAGGGGCGGTACGAGCAGTACTTC

j_gene: TRBJ2-1
d_gene: -
v_gene: TRBV7-3
abundance: many
CDR3aa: CASSLTSDEDKFF
CDR3nt: TGTGCCAGCAGCTTAACGTCAGATGAGGATAAGTTCTTC

j_gene: TRBJ2-7
d_gene: TRBD1
v_gene: TRBV6-1
abundance: once
CDR3aa: CASRSRDRGYEQYF
CDR3nt: TGTGCCAGCAGAAGCCGGGACAGGGGGTACGAGCAGTACTTC